The 8 T cell receptor beta chains below all came from one sample that was sequenced in a study of response to subunit inactivated influenza vaccine. Each CDR3 protein is one row after TCRdb ran MiXCR on the RT-PCR reads. Here the sample spans 540,000 or so distinct CDR3 sequences, approximately 12% being singletons. Source: PBMCs from blood, taken roughly 45 days after vaccination. These receptors came from a man aged 45-60 years who received an inactivated influenza vaccine.

This clonotype was counted only a few times. The chain couples TRBV28 to TRBJ2-7, with TRBD1 matching over 7 bases. Germline V CDR1 and CDR2: MDHEN, SYDVKM. J was trimmed by 2 bases and V by 8 bases; bases with no gene match: 6. The CDR3 runs 13 residues. CDR3 DNA: TGTGCCAGCGGGACAGTCCAAACCTACGAGCAGTACTTC. Encoded protein: CASGTVQTYEQYF.

This clonotype was picked up many times. The rearrangement uses TRBV4-2 and TRBJ1-1, with D unresolved. Between the trimmed V and J ends, which lost 7 bases and 0 bases, there was a span of 6 bases. Per germline, CDR1 LGHNA and CDR2 YNFKEQ. The CDR3 totals 12 residues. DNA of the CDR3: TGTGCCAGCACCGACCTGAACACTGAAGCTTTCTTT. Translation: CASTDLNTEAFF.

This clonotype was recorded at least ten times. This chain links TRBV12-3 or TRBV12-4 with TRBJ1-3; no firm D call. V gave up 7 bases and J gave up 1 base, with 11 bases separating them. CDR3 length: 14 amino acids. DNA for the CDR3: TGTGCCAGCACCTTGGTGGCTTCTGGAAACACCATATATTTT. It is translated as CASTLVASGNTIYF.

The rearrangement joins TRBV10-3 to TRBJ2-1; TRBD2 might be the D (6 bases). Germline V CDR1 and CDR2: ENHRY, SYGVKD. This CDR3 has 15 residues. Trimming pared 6 bases from V and 5 bases from J, leaving 17 bases between. The CDR3 nucleotides read TGTGCCATCAGGGGGGTGGTTAGCGGAAACAATGAGCAGTTCTTC. Its translation is CAIRGVVSGNNEQFF.

The chain employs TRBV6-2 or TRBV6-3 and TRBJ1-4; no clear D. This CDR3 comprises 15 residues. The germline V and J ends were trimmed by 2 bases and 5 bases, with 12 bases remaining between them. CDR1 is MNHEY and CDR2 is SVGEGT in the germline V gene. Here the CDR3 reads CASSYGLSDNEKLFF. Written as DNA, the CDR3 is TGTGCCAGCAGTTACGGACTTAGCGACAATGAAAAACTGTTTTTT.

This clonotype was detected ten times or more. The chain joins TRBV12-3 or TRBV12-4 to TRBJ1-1, with unresolved D. This CDR3 has 13 residues. With 4 bases removed from V and 7 bases from J, the gap between germline ends came to 13 bases. CDR3 loop: CASSSEGPYEAFF. In nucleotides, the CDR3 is TGTGCCAGCAGTTCAGAAGGGCCGTATGAAGCTTTCTTT.

The genes are TRBV7-9 and TRBJ2-1, with D possibly being TRBD1 (5 bases). The CDR3 extends over 12 amino acids. V was pared by 0 bases and J by 8 bases, with 5 bases between. In germline, CDR1 is SEHNR, CDR2 FQNEAQ (reference sequence). This chain's CDR3 is CASSLAGHEQFF. The CDR3 bases are TGTGCCAGCAGCTTAGCGGGGCATGAGCAGTTCTTC.

This clonotype was observed at least ten times. V and J are TRBV6-2 or TRBV6-3 and TRBJ1-4; a possible D gene is TRBD1 (5 bases). The ends were cut back, 8 bases at V and 6 bases at J, with 13 bases in the middle. The CDR3 has 13 amino acids. Germline lookup yields CDR1 MNHEY and CDR2 SVGEGT. The CDR3 bases are TGTGCCAGCCAACGGGGGTCGGATGAAAAACTGTTTTTT. Protein sequence: CASQRGSDEKLFF.